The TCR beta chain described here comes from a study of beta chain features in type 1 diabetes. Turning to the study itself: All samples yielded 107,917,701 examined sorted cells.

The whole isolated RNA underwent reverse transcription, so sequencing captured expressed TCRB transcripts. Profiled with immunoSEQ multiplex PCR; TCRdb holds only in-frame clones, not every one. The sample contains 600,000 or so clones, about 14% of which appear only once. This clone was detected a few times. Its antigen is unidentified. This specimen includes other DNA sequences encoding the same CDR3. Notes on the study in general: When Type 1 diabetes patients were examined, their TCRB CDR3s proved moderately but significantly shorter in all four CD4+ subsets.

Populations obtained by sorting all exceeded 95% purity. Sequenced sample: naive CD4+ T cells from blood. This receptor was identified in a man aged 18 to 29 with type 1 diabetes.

The CDR3 spells CASSLTGYEQYF. CDR3 DNA sequence: TGTGCCAGCAGCTTGACAGGCTACGAGCAGTACTTC. V gene TRBV7-9 combines with J gene TRBJ2-7; weak D call: TRBD1 (6 bases). V lost 3 bases and J lost 3, with 6 bases in between. There are 12 residues in the CDR3. CDR1 SEHNR and CDR2 FQNEAQ come from the germline V gene (reference sequence).